This T cell receptor beta chain came from a study of blood T cell repertoires in COVID-19. The length of the CDR3 is 15 residues. V gave up 1 base and J gave up 7 bases; unmatched junction bases: 9. CDR1 is SGHVS, CDR2 FQNEAQ, per germline. As handled by the study authors: The assay estimated nucleated cells by amplifying reference gene primers. Some clones are missing from TCRdb's copy, which holds only in-frame ones; the method was immunoSEQ multiplex PCR. For V, J and clone size, that table is used; D and trimming come from the DNA. This sample has approximately 500,000 clones, with more than 75% found just once. Assignments of participants to cohorts depended upon their own reported clinical history.

Input material: PBMCs or T cells enriched from blood (not recorded which). The receptor was isolated from a woman in her thirties or forties who had recovered from COVID-19. The V and J genes are TRBV7-8 and TRBJ2-7, with 8 nucleotides matching TRBD1. The CDR3 is CASSLGGQALGEQYF. The CDR3, as DNA: TGTGCCAGCAGCTTAGGGGGACAGGCCCTGGGGGAGCAGTACTTC.